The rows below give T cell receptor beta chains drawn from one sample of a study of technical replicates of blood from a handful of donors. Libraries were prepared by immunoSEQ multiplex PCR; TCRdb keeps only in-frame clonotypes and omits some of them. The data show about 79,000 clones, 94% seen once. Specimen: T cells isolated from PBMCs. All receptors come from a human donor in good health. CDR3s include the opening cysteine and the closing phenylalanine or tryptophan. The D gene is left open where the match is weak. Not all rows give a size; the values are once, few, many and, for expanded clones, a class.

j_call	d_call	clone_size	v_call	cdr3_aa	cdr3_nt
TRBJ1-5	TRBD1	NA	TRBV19	CASSTRDRLWGQPQHF	TGTGCCAGTAGTACCCGGGACAGGCTATGGGGGCAGCCCCAGCATTTT
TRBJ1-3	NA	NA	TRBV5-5	CASSGRGSGNTIYF	TGTGCCAGCAGCGGCAGGGGTTCTGGAAACACCATATATTTT
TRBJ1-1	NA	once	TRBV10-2	CASSDPAGSGTEAFF	TGCGCCAGCAGTGACCCAGCGGGGTCAGGCACTGAAGCTTTCTTT
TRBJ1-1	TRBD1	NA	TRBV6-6	CASSYSVDREVAFF	TGTGCCAGCAGTTACTCGGTGGACAGGGAGGTTGCTTTCTTT
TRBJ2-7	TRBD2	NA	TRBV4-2	CASSRRTSNFDEQYF	TGTGCCAGCAGCCGCCGGACTAGCAACTTTGACGAGCAGTACTTC
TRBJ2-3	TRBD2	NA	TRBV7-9	CASSLAAGGADTQYF	TGTGCCAGCAGCTTAGCAGCGGGAGGGGCAGATACGCAGTATTTT
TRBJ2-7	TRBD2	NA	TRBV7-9	CASSLRLAQDEQYF	TGTGCCAGCAGCCTGCGACTAGCGCAGGACGAGCAGTACTTC
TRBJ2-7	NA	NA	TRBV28	CASSQVALYEQYF	TGTGCCAGCAGTCAGGTCGCTCTTTACGAGCAGTACTTC
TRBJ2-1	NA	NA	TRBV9	CASSVSWDSAEQFF	TGTGCCAGCAGCGTATCCTGGGATAGCGCCGAGCAGTTCTTC
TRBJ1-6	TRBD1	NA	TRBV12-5	CASGSLTGSFNSPLHF	TGTGCTAGTGGTTCCTTGACAGGGTCTTTTAATTCACCCCTCCACTTT
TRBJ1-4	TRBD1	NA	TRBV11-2	CASSFGQVHNEKLFF	TGTGCCAGCAGTTTCGGACAGGTCCATAATGAAAAACTGTTTTTT
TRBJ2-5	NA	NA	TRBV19	CASSLAGKETQYF	TGTGCCAGTAGTTTGGCCGGGAAAGAGACCCAGTACTTC
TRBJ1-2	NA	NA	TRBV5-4	CASSLGGSGKGYTF	TGTGCCAGCAGCTTGGGTGGCAGCGGCAAGGGCTACACCTTC
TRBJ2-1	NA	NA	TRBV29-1	CSVDLDNEQFF	TGCAGCGTTGACTTAGACAATGAGCAGTTCTTC
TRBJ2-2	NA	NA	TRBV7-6	CASSLANSGTGELFF	TGTGCCAGCAGCTTAGCTAATAGCGGAACCGGGGAGCTGTTTTTT
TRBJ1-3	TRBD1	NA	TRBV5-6	CASSRDRRDTIYF	TGTGCCAGCAGCAGGGACAGGCGGGACACCATATATTTT
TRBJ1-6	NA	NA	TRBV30	CAWSAPGGVRGPLHF	TGTGCCTGGAGTGCCCCTGGGGGGGTGCGGGGACCCCTCCACTTT
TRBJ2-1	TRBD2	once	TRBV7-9	CASSLGLAGYNEQFF	TGTGCCAGCAGCTTGGGACTAGCGGGTTACAATGAGCAGTTCTTC
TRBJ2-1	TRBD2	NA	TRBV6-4	CASSELAGVGNEQFF	TGTGCCAGCAGCGAACTAGCGGGGGTAGGGAATGAGCAGTTCTTC
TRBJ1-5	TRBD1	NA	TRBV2	CASSADRGGNQPQHF	TGTGCCAGCAGCGCGGACAGGGGGGGCAATCAGCCCCAGCATTTT
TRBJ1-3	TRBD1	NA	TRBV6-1	CASSGWDRENTIYF	TGTGCCAGCAGTGGGTGGGACAGGGAGAACACCATATATTTT
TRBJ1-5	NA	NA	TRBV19	CASSTQQGYSNQPQHF	TGTGCCAGTAGTACCCAACAGGGTTATAGCAATCAGCCCCAGCATTTT
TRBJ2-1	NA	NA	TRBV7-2	CASSLGGASYNEQFF	TGTGCCAGCAGCTTGGGCGGGGCCTCCTACAATGAGCAGTTCTTC
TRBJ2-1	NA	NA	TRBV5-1	CATSIGGIGVHEQFF	TGCGCCACCTCGATAGGCGGGATAGGAGTGCATGAGCAGTTCTTC